These 26 T cell receptor beta chains came from one sample sequenced in a study of CD8+CD57+ T cells in acquired aplastic anemia. Genomic DNA was employed as the template in profiling TCR beta VDJ and CDR3. A single record per CDR3 protein comes from TCRdb applying MiXCR to the reads. The sample yields approximately 65,000 distinct CDR3 sequences, around 50% seen once. Sequencing used sorted CD4+, CD8+, or CD8+CD57+ T cells (not recorded which) from PBMCs. The source is a human donor in good health, serving as a control.

The chain links TRBV2 to TRBJ1-1; maybe TRBD1 (6 bases). The V end was cut by 6 bases, the J end by 0 bases, with 14 bases between. Germline V gene lookup returns CDR1 SNHLY and CDR2 FYNNEI. The CDR3 is 15 amino acids. The CDR3 nucleotides read TGTGCCAGCAGCGTTGGGGGGCAGATGAACACTGAAGCTTTCTTT. Translating it yields CASSVGGQMNTEAFF.

At least ten counts were recorded for this clonotype. The chain uses TRBV5-1 and TRBJ2-1, with 13 bases matching TRBD2. The CDR3 spans 15 residues. Germline V gives CDR1 SGHRS, CDR2 YFSETQ. After removal of 4 bases from V and 6 bases from J, the junction contained 4 bases not matched to a gene. CDR3 nucleotide sequence: TGCGCCAGCAGCCCGGGACTAGCGGGACTCAATGAGCAGTTCTTC. Translating it yields CASSPGLAGLNEQFF.

The chain links TRBV7-2 to TRBJ2-3; D ambiguous. Trimming took 4 bases from V and 5 from J, leaving 10 bases between them. Germline V gene lookup returns CDR1 SGHTA and CDR2 FQGNSA. This CDR3 contains 13 residues. CDR3 protein: CASSWSVVDTQYF. CDR3 DNA: TGTGCCAGCAGCTGGAGCGTGGTAGATACGCAGTATTTT.

Comments on this clonotype: Since no conserved phenylalanine or tryptophan closes the CDR3, a read error is the likely cause. V is TRBV7-3 and J is TRBJ1-6, with no clear D. Germline V gives CDR1 SGHTA, CDR2 FQGTGA. Deletions cut 3 bases from V and 9 bases from J, with 15 bases between. CDR3 length: 15 residues. The CDR3 nucleotides read TGTGCCAGCAGCTTGGAAACGGCCTTAGGTTCACCCCTCCACCCT. This translates into CASSLETALGSPLHP.

The chain uses TRBV7-9 and TRBJ2-7; D uncertain. CDR3 size: 14 residues. Germline loops: CDR1 SEHNR, CDR2 FQNEAQ (reference sequence). Trimming shortened V by 7 bases and J by 0 bases, and 13 bases separated the two germline ends. The CDR3 here is CASTIGPSSYEQYF. The CDR3 nucleotides read TGTGCCAGCACAATTGGGCCGAGCTCCTACGAGCAGTACTTC.

The chain uses TRBV7-9 and TRBJ1-5; no reliable D call. V dropped 3 bases and J dropped 7 bases, with 13 bases sitting between them. CDR1 is SEHNR and CDR2 is FQNEAQ in the germline V gene (reference sequence). This CDR3 is built from 14 residues. CDR3 protein: CASSFPGVEQPQHF. CDR3 nucleotides: TGTGCCAGCAGCTTCCCAGGCGTAGAACAGCCCCAGCATTTT.

The chain employs TRBV10-3 and TRBJ1-2, with TRBD1 identical over 9 bases. The CDR3 totals 12 residues. J gave up 7 bases and V 8 bases, and 5 bases lay outside the gene matches. Germline V CDR1 and CDR2: ENHRY, SYGVKD. CDR3 loop: CAIGAGQGGYTF. Written as DNA, the CDR3 is TGTGCCATCGGGGCGGGACAGGGTGGCTACACCTTC.

The V call is TRBV5-6, the J call TRBJ1-6; no definite D call. The CDR3 contains 15 residues. Trimming took off 2 bases at V and 8 bases at J, with 14 bases between the two ends. Looked up from germline, CDR1 is SGHDT and CDR2 is YYEEEE. This chain's CDR3 is CASSLKAPRDSPLHF. In nucleotides, the CDR3 is TGTGCCAGCAGCTTAAAGGCGCCCCGTGATTCACCCCTCCACTTT.

The rearrangement links TRBV7-6 to TRBJ1-3; D is possibly TRBD1 (5 bases). The germline V and J ends were trimmed by 1 base and 2 bases, with 15 bases remaining between them. The CDR3 runs 17 residues. Per the germline V gene, CDR1 is SGHVS and CDR2 is FNYEAQ. This CDR3 is CASSLGSPSGPGNTIYF. The CDR3 nucleotides read TGTGCCAGCAGCTTAGGTTCTCCCTCAGGGCCTGGAAACACCATATATTTT.

V is TRBV7-2 and J is TRBJ1-1; weak D call: TRBD1 (5 bases). CDR3 size: 13 residues. Looked up from germline, CDR1 is SGHTA and CDR2 is FQGNSA. Trimming stripped 7 bases from V and 1 base from J, with 10 bases between. The CDR3: CASNRQRNTEAFF. The CDR3 nucleotides read TGTGCCAGCAATAGACAGAGGAACACTGAAGCTTTCTTT.

This clonotype was found many times. The chain is built from TRBV6-1 and TRBJ2-1; possible D gene TRBD2, 6 bases. Trimming took off 6 bases at V and 10 bases at J, with 19 bases between the two ends. CDR3 length: 14 residues. CDR1 is MNHNS and CDR2 is SASEGT in the germline V gene. The CDR3 nucleotides read TGTGCCAGCAGCCCCCGGGGAACTAGCACAGAGCAGTTCTTC. Translating it yields CASSPRGTSTEQFF.

This chain connects TRBV19 to TRBJ2-5, with 9 bases lining up with TRBD2. This CDR3 has 14 residues. Germline values: CDR1 LNHDA, CDR2 SQIVND (reference sequence). Unmatched junction bases numbered 0, after V lost 3 bases and J lost 1 base. The CDR3 DNA reads as TGTGCCAGTAGTATTAGCGGGAGCCAAGAGACCCAGTACTTC. This codes for CASSISGSQETQYF. The whole variable domain, filled in from reference TRBV19 and TRBJ2-5, reads DGGITQSPKYLFRKEGQNVTLSCEQNLNHDAMYWYRQDPGQGLRLIYYSQIVNDFQKGDIAEGYSVSREKKESFPLTVTSAQKNPTAFYLCASSISGSQETQYFGPGTRLLVL.

In this sample, this clonotype turned up once. This CDR3 is CSVTDLSSYEQYF. The CDR3 DNA follows: TGCAGCGTCACGGACTTAAGCTCCTACGAGCAGTACTTC. The genes are TRBV29-1 and TRBJ2-7, with D maybe TRBD2 (5 bases). The CDR3 covers 13 residues. Trimming left V 6 bases short and J 0 bases short, with 12 bases between. The germline V gene encodes CDR1 SQVTM and CDR2 ANQGSEA.

This clonotype ranks as medium-sized. The rearrangement joins TRBV10-1 to TRBJ2-5; no clear D gene. Between the trimmed V and J ends, which lost 6 bases and 5 bases, there was a span of 13 bases. The germline V gene has CDR1 WNHNN and CDR2 SYGVQD (reference sequence). CDR3 length: 13 residues. CDR3 DNA: TGCGCCAGCAGCCGGACCAAAGATGAGACCCAGTACTTC. This translates into CASSRTKDETQYF.

As concerns this clonotype: One end of the junction fails to match germline, which may point to a read error. The chain recombines TRBV15 with TRBJ2-3; 9 positions agree with TRBD2. CDR1 is LNHNV and CDR2 is YYDKDF in the germline V gene (reference sequence). The CDR3 has 16 amino acids. CDR3 protein: CAASSSAGGRTDTQYF. CDR3 DNA sequence: TGTGCCGCCAGCAGTTCGGCGGGAGGGAGGACAGATACGCAGTATTTT.

This clonotype was seen a few times. The chain uses TRBV25-1 and TRBJ2-3; 8 nucleotides align to TRBD2. V was clipped by 3 bases and J by 0 bases; unmatched bases: 2. Germline CDR1 is MGHDK and CDR2 is SYGVNS. This CDR3 has 15 amino acids. The DNA of the CDR3 is TGTGCCAGCAGTGAGCTAGCGGGTAGCACAGATACGCAGTATTTT. It is translated as CASSELAGSTDTQYF.

The chain recombines TRBV18 with TRBJ1-5, with D hard to call. The V and J ends lost 1 base and 4 bases respectively, with 8 bases between them. Germline V gene sequence: CDR1 KGHSH, CDR2 LQKENI. The CDR3 spans 14 residues. The CDR3 loop is CASSPLGANQPQHF. In DNA, the CDR3 is TGTGCCAGCTCACCACTCGGAGCGAATCAGCCCCAGCATTTT.

The table lists this clonotype with a few counts. It is likely a read error, because the conserved phenylalanine at the end of the CDR3 is missing. The DNA is left out, because the CDR3 cannot be placed on it with certainty; the CDR3 is given as TCRdb lists it. The chain's CDR3 is CASSGGSGLGIA. The chain combines TRBV10-1 with TRBJ2-5; TRBD2, the D gene given by the table, was not confirmed from the DNA. The CDR3 has 12 residues if both end residues are counted. Looked up from germline, CDR1 is WNHNN and CDR2 is SYGVQD (reference sequence).

This clonotype was observed at least ten times. The CDR3 DNA follows: TGTGCCAGCAGTATCAGGGGGCGGACTGAAGCTTTCTTT. It codes for CASSIRGRTEAFF. This chain uses TRBV12-3 or TRBV12-4 with TRBJ1-1; TRBD1 aligns across 8 bases. V was pared by 5 bases and J by 5 bases, with 4 bases of the junction left unmatched. This CDR3 region has 13 residues.

The genes are TRBV9 and TRBJ2-5; TRBD2 matches at 11 bases. Trimming took 0 bases from V and 2 from J; bases not matched to a gene: 6. The germline gives CDR1 SGDLS, CDR2 YYNGEE. The CDR3 has 17 amino acids. The CDR3 loop is CASSVVSGRALQETQYF. DNA for the CDR3: TGTGCCAGCAGCGTAGTTAGCGGGAGGGCCTTACAAGAGACCCAGTACTTC.

This clonotype has a count of ten or more. For the CDR3, the DNA is TGTGCCAGCAGTTTACCTCCAAGTTACGAGCAGTACTTC. Translating it yields CASSLPPSYEQYF. The V and J genes are TRBV12-3 or TRBV12-4 and TRBJ2-7; D is ambiguous. With 2 bases removed from V and 4 bases from J, the gap between germline ends came to 9 bases. This CDR3 comprises 13 residues.

This clonotype has at least ten counts. The rearrangement links TRBV20-1 to TRBJ1-4; D is ambiguous. CDR1 DFQATT and CDR2 SNEGSKA come from the germline V gene (reference sequence). V lost 5 bases, J lost 8 bases, and 9 bases lay in between. There are 11 residues in the CDR3. The CDR3 loop reads CSARRSEKLFF. DNA of the CDR3: TGCAGTGCTCGCCGCAGCGAAAAACTGTTTTTT.

The chain joins TRBV7-6 to TRBJ2-7, with 9 bases aligning to TRBD2. Trimming at V came to 5 bases and at J to 5 bases, leaving 10 bases not matched to a gene. The CDR3 sequence is 15 residues long. Germline lookup yields CDR1 SGHVS and CDR2 FNYEAQ. The CDR3 DNA is TGTGCCAGCAGCCCTAGGGTAGCGGGAGACCACGAGCAGTACTTC. It codes for CASSPRVAGDHEQYF.

A word on this clonotype: A read error may be the cause here, since a much bigger clone is one base away. This chain joins TRBV24-1 and TRBJ2-5; TRBD2 might be the D (5 bases). The CDR3 totals 13 residues. V lost 6 bases and J 0 bases, leaving 7 bases between the germline ends. Germline V CDR1 and CDR2: KGHDR, SFDVKD. CDR3 sequence: CATSKTNQETQYF. CDR3 DNA: TGTGCCACCAGTAAGACTAACCAAGAGACCCAGTACTTC.

The chain joins TRBV29-1 to TRBJ2-7; D not resolved. Germline V gene sequence: CDR1 SQVTM, CDR2 ANQGSEA. The CDR3 loop spans 14 amino acids. V was shortened by 4 bases and J by 0 bases, with 13 bases between the two germline ends. The CDR3 bases are TGCAGCGTTGTGTCGGGCGAACGCTCCTACGAGCAGTACTTC. Translation gives CSVVSGERSYEQYF.

Comments on this clonotype: One junction end does not reproduce the germline sequence, and a read error may be involved. This rearrangement joins TRBV6-1 to TRBJ2-7; tentative D call: TRBD2 (5 bases). Germline assignment: CDR1 MNHNS and CDR2 SASEGT. The CDR3 sequence is 12 residues long. The CDR3 region is CASGLANYKQYF. The CDR3 DNA sequence: TGTGCCAGCGGCTTAGCGAACTACAAGCAGTACTTC.